A selection of T cell receptor beta chains follows, all from one sample in a study of T cell repertoires in cytomegalovirus infection. MiXCR was run by TCRdb on the reads, yielding one entry per CDR3 protein. The data show about 530,000 distinct CDR3 sequences, about 26% seen once. Sample: PBMCs. These receptors originate from a human donor in good health (CMV status not recorded). Some clones in this sample may be carry-over from other donors' samples. Both conserved end residues are part of each CDR3. A D gene is named only where the DNA matches it firmly. A clone size is listed for some rows: how often the clone was seen (once, few, many), or a class if it is expanded.

CDR3aa | CDR3nt | j_gene | v_gene | d_gene | abundance
CASSVQSSGETQYF | TGTGCCAGCAGTGTTCAGAGCTCCGGAGAGACCCAGTACTTC | TRBJ2-5 | TRBV6-1 | NA | few
CASSQLGANVLTF | TGCGCCAGCAGCCAACTTGGGGCCAACGTCCTGACTTTC | TRBJ2-6 | TRBV4-1 | NA | NA
CASSSVKSSMNTEAFF | TGTGCCAGCAGCTCCGTTAAGTCGAGCATGAACACTGAAGCTTTCTTT | TRBJ1-1 | TRBV11-2 | NA | many
CASSDTTVTYEQYF | TGTGCCAGCAGTGATACGACAGTGACCTACGAGCAGTACTTC | TRBJ2-7 | TRBV6-6 | NA | NA
CASSPGGGPRRDQPQHF | TGCGCCAGCAGCCCCGGCGGAGGGCCCCGAAGGGATCAGCCCCAGCATTTT | TRBJ1-5 | TRBV4-3 | NA | few
CASSPLASFSYEQYF | TGTGCCAGCAGTCCCCTAGCGTCCTTCTCCTACGAGCAGTACTTC | TRBJ2-7 | TRBV7-8 | NA | few
CASSSGTLALETQYF | TGTGCCAGCAGCTCCGGGACGCTTGCGTTGGAGACCCAGTACTTC | TRBJ2-5 | TRBV7-2 | NA | many
CASRKAGTANQPQHF | TGTGCCAGCAGGAAAGCCGGGACAGCCAATCAGCCCCAGCATTTT | TRBJ1-5 | TRBV12-3/TRBV12-4 | TRBD1 | few
CASSPPPREGYTF | TGTGCCAGCTCACCACCGCCCAGGGAAGGCTACACCTTC | TRBJ1-2 | TRBV18 | NA | NA
CASSLELGAVSGNTIYF | TGTGCCAGCAGCTTAGAATTGGGGGCGGTCTCTGGAAACACCATATATTTT | TRBJ1-3 | TRBV7-2 | NA | NA
CASSSTSGPRDTQYF | TGTGCCAGCAGTTCGACTAGCGGACCTCGGGATACGCAGTATTTT | TRBJ2-3 | TRBV27 | TRBD2 | few
CSARAGGLSRSPLHF | TGCAGTGCTAGAGCCGGGGGGCTCTCTCGTTCACCCCTCCACTTT | TRBJ1-6 | TRBV20-1 | NA | few
CASSQDRSGLNEQFF | TGCGCCAGCAGCCAAGACCGGTCAGGGTTGAATGAGCAGTTCTTC | TRBJ2-1 | TRBV4-1 | NA | NA
CSASTQHTDTQYF | TGCAGTGCTAGCACCCAGCACACAGATACGCAGTATTTT | TRBJ2-3 | TRBV20-1 | NA | few
CASSGPGQETQYF | TGCGCCAGTTCCGGGCCAGGTCAAGAGACCCAGTACTTC | TRBJ2-5 | TRBV10-2 | NA | NA
CASSVTGTGIIGSGYTF | TGTGCCAGCAGTGTCACCGGGACAGGGATAATCGGTTCTGGCTACACCTTC | TRBJ1-2 | TRBV12-3/TRBV12-4 | TRBD1 | many
CASSLGPPSGHEQFF | TGTGCCAGCAGCTTAGGCCCCCCGAGTGGACACGAGCAGTTCTTC | TRBJ2-1 | TRBV7-8 | NA | NA
CASSLAPPDTQYF | TGTGCCAGCAGCTTAGCTCCCCCAGATACGCAGTATTTT | TRBJ2-3 | TRBV7-2 | NA | many
CASSLATDLYGYTF | TGCGCCAGCAGCTTGGCGACCGATCTTTATGGCTACACCTTC | TRBJ1-2 | TRBV5-1 | NA | NA
CASSLGRLNEQYF | TGTGCCAGCAGCTTAGGGAGGCTTAACGAGCAGTACTTC | TRBJ2-7 | TRBV7-2 | NA | many
CASNPSQPGLTVNEQFF | TGTGCCAGCAACCCCTCGCAACCGGGACTGACTGTCAATGAGCAGTTCTTC | TRBJ2-1 | TRBV12-3/TRBV12-4 | NA | few
CASSFRDRGHNEQFF | TGCGCCAGCAGCTTCCGGGACAGGGGGCACAATGAGCAGTTCTTC | TRBJ2-1 | TRBV4-3 | TRBD1 | few
CASSQAILYNEQFF | TGCGCCAGCAGCCAAGCAATACTTTACAATGAGCAGTTCTTC | TRBJ2-1 | TRBV4-3 | NA | NA
CASSYEAGGPREQYF | TGTGCCAGCAGTTACGAAGCGGGAGGGCCTCGGGAGCAGTACTTC | TRBJ2-7 | TRBV6-5 | TRBD2 | NA
CASSSSGTQYF | TGTGCCAGCAGCTCATCAGGTACCCAGTACTTC | TRBJ2-5 | TRBV7-2 | NA | few
CASSPNRPYNEQFF | TGTGCCAGCAGTCCTAACAGGCCCTACAATGAGCAGTTCTTC | TRBJ2-1 | TRBV28 | NA | many
CASSLGASLDTEAFF | TGTGCCAGCAGCTTAGGGGCCTCGTTGGACACTGAAGCTTTCTTT | TRBJ1-1 | TRBV7-2 | NA | many
CASGLPSTDTQYF | TGTGCTAGTGGTTTGCCAAGCACAGATACGCAGTATTTT | TRBJ2-3 | TRBV12-5 | NA | few